This T cell receptor beta chain came from a study of cytomegalovirus exposure and HLA in healthy donors (dated by TCRdb to 2016 to 2017). The study in broad terms: In an earlier analysis of roughly 590 of the donors, 276 Gb of sequence data and 95 million to 130 million unique TCR beta sequences from roughly 190 million T cells were reported. To predict cytomegalovirus infection status, the study brought together high-throughput TCR immunosequencing, statistical association of individual TCRs with disease status, and machine learning. HLA typing covered class I and class II loci at four-digit resolution. Four to six DR-DQ haplotypes were handled as single units for association and clustering, since linkage in the cohort was strong. To decide whether each TCR beta V gene segment behaved as functional or pseudogenic, an earlier analysis of fewer than 750 of the donors relied on high-throughput TCR beta sequencing. The study aimed to test whether signatures of past pathogen exposure could be identified by cataloging public T cell receptors. Every repertoire in the discovery cohort had been generated on one and the same sequencing platform. The genetic ancestry cluster associated with self-reported Caucasian donors included around four fifths of the roughly 400 genotyped donors. An early release covering roughly 600 HLA-typed donors comprised 250 to 350 gigabases of sequencing data and tens of millions of unique TCR sequences. Among a few hundred genotyped donors of the cohort, an average of 235,054 unique TCR beta nucleotide sequences were sequenced per donor, around 18% of them non-productive. In a later analysis, previously published TCR beta repertoires from 666 donors were re-analyzed and high-resolution HLA genotyping was added so that TCR occurrence patterns could be studied. Genome-wide SNP genotypes for about 65% of the 666 donors were used in a later genetic analysis, which treated that subset as a discovery cohort. In the later analysis, no new phenotypic data were used to find candidate immune exposures; instead, reliance was placed on TCR beta sequences and their occurrence across donors. Donor age, sex, ethnicity and CMV serostatus were compiled alongside the repertoire data. Using immunosequencing, the study profiled T cell repertoires from around 680 subjects and related those repertoires to cytomegalovirus serostatus. The number of typed donors differed by locus: roughly 620-630 for A, B, C, DRB1 and DQB1; approximately 540 for DQA1; 600 to 610 for DPA1; and roughly 490 for DPB1. In addition to the first cohort of several hundred subjects, a separate validation cohort of 120 different subjects was used. General findings and caveats noted by the study authors: According to a later analysis, most CMV-associated TCR beta chains appeared to be HLA-restricted, and the HLA associations seemed to be driven largely by CMV exposure. A later genetic analysis reported fewer N-insertions in productive TCRs among donors in an Asian-associated ancestry cluster than the roughly 700-donor mean. In vitro tests confirmed that three of the cytomegalovirus-associated TCR beta chains recognize cytomegalovirus antigens. In a later analysis, HLA-associated TCR beta chains showed more clonal expansion and lower generation probabilities than non-associated chains that were equally common. Because counts were too low, roughly 16 rarely observed V segments, including chromosome 9 orphons, were excluded from the earlier analysis of around 590 of the donors. When HLA alleles, especially DR and DQ, strongly co-occurred, TCR associations were difficult to assign to individual alleles. At a false discovery rate of 0.05, a later analysis linked 15,000 to 20,000 TCR beta sequences to specific HLA alleles. In a later analysis, the rate of TCR association differed among HLA loci, with DRB1 alleles having the most associated TCRs and HLA-C alleles having the fewest. The classifier was reported to diagnose cytomegalovirus status with high specificity and sensitivity in both the original cohort and the validation cohort. For the cohort, immune exposure information was limited to CMV serostatus. The authors suggested that the approach could potentially be extended to other disease states and immunological phenotypes. An association between a missense DCLRE1C variant and V-gene and J-gene trimming of TCR beta chains was found in a later genetic analysis and replicated in an independent cohort. Across donors, most TCR sequences were observed very rarely, whereas some public TCRs were present in many individuals. A further reported finding was that TCR beta sequences accurately predicted the HLA-A and HLA-B alleles for most subjects in the first cohort. Sequencing depth was assumed to be roughly uniform across donors in the presence/absence analyses, though that assumption may not hold. A cluster of highly shared sequence variants was judged likely to represent a technical artifact of the sequencing pipeline. A total of 150 or so TCR beta chains were listed by the study as associated with cytomegalovirus. Because HLA typing was unavailable for some donors at each locus, only the typed subset was used in association tests. Several of the top co-occurrence clusters appeared to be linked to parvovirus B19, influenza, CMV and Epstein-Barr virus, according to a later analysis. Correlated functional status among segregating V segments might be attributable to linkage disequilibrium, but an unknown experimental factor could not be ruled out. Broadly in line with IMGT annotations, most TCR beta V segments showed up in productive rearrangements about 90% or about 30% of the time in an earlier analysis of some 590 of the donors. The cohort was sequenced for TCR beta chains only, and without alpha or paired-chain data the features that could be detected were limited. Some IMGT-functional V segments, including TRBV6-2 and TRBV6-3, could not be told apart with the 87-base-pair reads, so those segments were excluded.

The cohort consisted of some 730 healthy bone marrow donors. Cohort members were all nominally healthy when sampled, although unrecorded immune exposures were likely present. The donor tested CMV seropositive, placing the donor among the approximately 290 seropositive members of the cohort. Each donor provided a peripheral blood sample, and peripheral blood mononuclear cells were used for TCR beta sequencing. Genomic DNA was extracted from the blood cell samples with the Qiagen DNeasy Blood Extraction Kit. CDR1 and CDR2 are drawn from the germline V gene (reference sequence): LNHNV, YYDKDF. Including cysteine and phenylalanine, the CDR3 has 13 amino acids. Only the CDR3 region is kept as DNA, spanning 39 bases read in frame from base 1. Deletion took 4 bases off V and 4 bases off J, with a span of 10 bases between the germline ends. Library creation used the immunoSEQ multiplex PCR assay. For the multiplex PCR, a mixture combining 60 forward primers for TCR Vbeta segments and 13 reverse primers for TCR Jbeta segments was used. A multiplex PCR assay on genomic DNA amplified the CDR3 region of rearranged TCR beta genes. The amplified TCR beta libraries were sequenced on the Illumina HiSeq System as 87-base-pair reads. The paper's data handling went like this. A later analysis tallied 75 million to 95 million unique TCR beta chains across the approximately 670 repertoires, and approximately 12 million of those chains were shared by two or more donors. Raw reads were error-corrected and collapsed into unique sequences by a nearest-neighbor algorithm in which closely related sequences were merged to remove PCR and sequencing errors. To assign V, D and J gene segments, CDR3 sequences were aligned to IMGT reference sequences. For a sequence to be retained, at least a six-nucleotide match to both a V gene segment and a J gene segment was required. Rearrangements were classified as productive when the CDR3 lacked stop codons and remained in frame with V and J, and all other rearrangements were classified as non-productive. CDR3 was defined according to IMGT convention as the region running from the second conserved V-encoded cysteine to the conserved J-encoded phenylalanine. The earlier analysis of 500 to 650 of the donors excluded any sequence lacking an unambiguous match to a single V gene segment. An earlier analysis of 550 to 650 of the donors classified V segments as functional when productive rearrangements were above 56.7% and as segregating when the standard deviation between donors was above 5%. A statistical classification framework was built for diagnosing cytomegalovirus status from the catalog of TCR beta chain sequences. V and J gene assignment, in a later analysis, came from comparing TCR nucleotide sequences with IMGT/GENE-DB human TR gene sequences. A later analysis assigned CDR3 sequences and most-parsimonious VDJ recombination scenarios with the TCRdist pipeline. A later analysis defined each TCR beta chain by its CDR3 amino acid sequence plus V-gene family, and excluded reads lacking a unique V-gene family. In a later analysis, nearly 600 highly shared, low-generation-probability nucleotide sequences were removed to address suspected cross-contamination and a sequencing artifact. In a later analysis, a clonal expansion index was calculated for each public chain from normalized within-repertoire ranks of inferred template counts. In a later analysis, generation probabilities were computed with a VDJ recombination model fitted to out-of-frame rearrangements, and the resulting probabilities were checked against IGoR. In a later analysis, TCR-TCR, TCR-HLA and TCR-CMV co-occurrence was scored with hypergeometric tests, and a repertoire-size bias correction was applied to TCR pairs. To estimate false discovery rates, a later analysis permuted the HLA or CMV assignments 20 times. In a later analysis, co-occurring TCRs were grouped with DBSCAN, and TCRdist sequence similarity was added when clustering was performed within HLA-allele-positive subsets. Repertoires with fewer than 30,000 or more than 120,000 public chains, plus five repertoires with anomalous nucleotide sharing, were excluded from co-occurrence clustering. TCRdb took over this immuneACCESS table, retaining in-frame rearrangements with V and J assigned. Such tables are incomplete; in checked studies, under half of the missing clones stem from an unresolved V gene, and the remainder is unexplained. That table is the source of V, J and clone size, and D and trimming were worked out from the DNA. The sample's records list 70,000 to 100,000 clones. Of the sample, about 3.8% is held by the ten largest clones.

Concerning this clone itself: Its antigen is still unknown.

Sequencing was done on a sample of PBMCs. In this chain, TRBV15 is recombined with TRBJ1-1; the D gene is perhaps TRBD1, on 6 matching bases. The receptor was derived from a man aged 18-30 years in good health and CMV-seropositive. The bases are TGTGCCACCAGCACTACAGGGACCACTGAAGCTTTCTTT. Translation gives CATSTTGTTEAFF.